This T cell receptor beta chain was sequenced for a study of blood T cell repertoires in COVID-19. Study-level background: Samples representing acute and convalescent COVID-19 were sourced from the United States, Italy and Spain. The analysed material was cDNA or gDNA that came from T cells, B-cell-depleted T cells, or PBMCs.

Authors' processing steps: Reference gene primers were amplified, and this amplification served to estimate nucleated cell counts. TCRdb's copy holds only in-frame clones and misses some; the assay was immunoSEQ multiplex PCR. For V, J and clone size, that table is used; D and trimming come from the DNA. Among over 150,000 clones listed, around 80% were seen once. CDR1 and CDR2 from the germline V gene are SGHTA and FQGNSA. The CDR3 totals 15 residues. Trimming cost V 5 bases and J 1 base, with 14 bases left between them. The chain combines TRBV7-2 with TRBJ2-5, with a weak D call TRBD2 (6 bases). The receptor comes from a woman in her 70s who had recovered from COVID-19. The sample was peripheral blood. The CDR3 nucleotides read TGTGCCAGCAGCCCCCAAGGAGGGACCCAAGAGACCCAGTACTTC. Its protein product is CASSPQGGTQETQYF.